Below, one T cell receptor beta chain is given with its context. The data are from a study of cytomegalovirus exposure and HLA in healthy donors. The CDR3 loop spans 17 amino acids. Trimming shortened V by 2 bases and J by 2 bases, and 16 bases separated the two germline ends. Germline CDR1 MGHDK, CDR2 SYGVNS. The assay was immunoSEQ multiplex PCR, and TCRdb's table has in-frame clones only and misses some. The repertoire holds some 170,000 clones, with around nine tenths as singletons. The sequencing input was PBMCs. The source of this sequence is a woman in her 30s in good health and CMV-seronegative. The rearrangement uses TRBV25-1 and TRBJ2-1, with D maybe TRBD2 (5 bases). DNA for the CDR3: TGTGCCAGCAGTGAAGGGGTCGTCGACTACACCTACAATGAGCAGTTCTTC. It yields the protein CASSEGVVDYTYNEQFF. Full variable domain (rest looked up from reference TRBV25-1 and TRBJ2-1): EADIYQTPRYLVIGTGKKITLECSQTMGHDKMYWYQQDPGMELHLIHYSYGVNSTEKGDLSSESTVSRIRTEHFPLTLESARPSHTSQYLCASSEGVVDYTYNEQFFGPGTRLTVL.